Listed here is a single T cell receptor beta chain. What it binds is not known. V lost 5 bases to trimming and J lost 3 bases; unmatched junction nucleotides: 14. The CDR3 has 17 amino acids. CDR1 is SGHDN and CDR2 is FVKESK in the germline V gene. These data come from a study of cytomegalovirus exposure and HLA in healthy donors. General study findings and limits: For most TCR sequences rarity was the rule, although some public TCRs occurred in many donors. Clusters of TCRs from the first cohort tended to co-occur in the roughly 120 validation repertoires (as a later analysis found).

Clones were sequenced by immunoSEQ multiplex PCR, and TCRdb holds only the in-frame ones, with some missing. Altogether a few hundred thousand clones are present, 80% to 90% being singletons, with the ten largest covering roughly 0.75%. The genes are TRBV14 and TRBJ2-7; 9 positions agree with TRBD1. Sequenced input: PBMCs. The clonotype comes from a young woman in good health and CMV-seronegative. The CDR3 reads CASSGTGSTHKYYEQYF. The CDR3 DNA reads TGTGCCAGCAGCGGGACAGGGAGCACCCACAAATACTACGAGCAGTACTTC.